Listed here are 13 T cell receptor beta chains from one sample, sequenced in a study of identical twins. TCRdb analysed the 5' RACE reads with MiXCR anew, one entry per CDR3 protein. The sample lists 400,000 to 600,000 distinct CDR3 sequences, around 24% occurring once. The same data also went into a second study, on yellow fever vaccine responses in identical twins.

Specimen: CD4+ T cells sorted from blood. These receptor sequences come from a young woman in good health.

The chain employs TRBV28 and TRBJ2-7; 8 nucleotides agree with TRBD1. The germline V gene encodes CDR1 MDHEN and CDR2 SYDVKM. With V trimmed by 4 bases and J by 0 bases, 11 bases remained unmatched. This CDR3 spans 17 amino acids. CDR3 DNA sequence: TGTGCCAGCAGTTCCCACAGGGGGAATACCAACTCCTACGAGCAGTACGTC. Translated: CASSSHRGNTNSYEQYV.

There are a few counts of this clonotype. The chain is built from TRBV19 and TRBJ2-3; tentative D call: TRBD2 (5 bases). The CDR3 is 12 residues long. V lost 6 bases and J 7 bases, leaving 11 bases between the germline ends. The germline V gene encodes CDR1 LNHDA and CDR2 SQIVND (reference sequence). The CDR3 region is CASRDGLYTQYF. CDR3 in DNA: TGTGCCAGTAGGGACGGACTTTATACGCAGTATTTT.

This chain joins TRBV10-3 and TRBJ1-1; 8 bases are a match to TRBD1. Trimming removed 3 bases from V and 6 bases from J; junction bases left unmatched: 12. The CDR3 consists of 16 residues. Germline CDR1 ENHRY, CDR2 SYGVKD. CDR3 sequence (DNA): TGTGCCATCAGTGACACTCCCGGACAGGGATGGTCTGAAGCTTTCTTT. Amino acids: CAISDTPGQGWSEAFF.

A few counts support this clonotype. CDR3 region: CSVEDGGPGGEQFF. CDR3 DNA sequence: TGCAGCGTTGAAGATGGGGGACCCGGGGGTGAGCAGTTCTTC. The gene calls are TRBV29-1 and TRBJ2-1, with a possible D match to TRBD2 (6 bases). V shed 0 bases and J shed 9 bases, with 15 bases lying between them. Germline loops: CDR1 SQVTM, CDR2 ANQGSEA. The CDR3 runs 14 residues.

This clonotype has only a few counts. This chain uses TRBV7-8 with TRBJ2-3; perhaps TRBD2 as D (5 bases). The CDR3 has 22 amino acids. The ends were cut back, 1 base at V and 6 bases at J, with 35 bases in the middle. Germline V CDR1 and CDR2: SGHVS, FQNEAQ. The CDR3 DNA sequence: TGTGCCAGCAGCTTAGTTTACGAACCGAGCGGAGACGGCCACCAAACGGAGGATACGCAGTATTTT. Amino acid sequence: CASSLVYEPSGDGHQTEDTQYF.

The V and J genes are TRBV28 and TRBJ2-3, with 11 bases fitting TRBD2. Germline values: CDR1 MDHEN, CDR2 SYDVKM. The CDR3 runs to 19 residues. J gave up 2 bases and V 4 bases, and 14 bases lay outside the gene matches. The CDR3 nucleotides are TGTGCCAGCAGTTACACACTAGCGGGAGTTGGCCCCTACACAGATACGCAGTATTTT. Protein: CASSYTLAGVGPYTDTQYF.

This clonotype was counted between two and nine times. The V call is TRBV20-1, the J call TRBJ2-4, with D possibly being TRBD1 (5 bases). The CDR3 runs to 14 residues. V lost 3 bases to trimming and J lost 0 bases, with 9 bases between them. The germline V gene has CDR1 DFQATT and CDR2 SNEGSKA (reference sequence). The CDR3 protein is CSASGQLAKNIQYF. The CDR3, as DNA: TGCAGTGCTAGCGGACAATTAGCCAAAAACATTCAGTACTTC.

In its sample, this clonotype was seen once. V and J are TRBV18 and TRBJ2-1; possible D gene TRBD2, 5 bases. V was cut by 4 bases and J by 6 bases, with 16 bases left in between. The CDR3 contains 15 residues. CDR1 and CDR2 (germline): KGHSH, LQKENI. In DNA form, the CDR3 reads TGTGCCAGCTCACACGGGCCCGGCGGGTCCAATGAGCAGTTCTTC. This codes for CASSHGPGGSNEQFF. Full variable domain (outside the CDR3, taken from reference TRBV18 and TRBJ2-1): NAGVMQNPRHLVRRRGQEARLRCSPMKGHSHVYWYRQLPEEGLKFMVYLQKENIIDESGMPKERFSAEFPKEGPSILRIQQVVRGDSAAYFCASSHGPGGSNEQFFGPGTRLTVL.

This clonotype was seen more than once but under ten times. The chain has TRBV5-1 and TRBJ2-1, with D maybe TRBD1 (5 bases). Trimming left V 4 bases short and J 6 bases short, with 20 bases between. The CDR3 contains 16 residues. In germline, CDR1 is SGHRS, CDR2 YFSETQ. The CDR3 DNA is TGCGCCAGCAGCCCCCGCCAGGGATATCTTACCAATGAGCAGTTCTTC. Its translation is CASSPRQGYLTNEQFF.

In its sample, this clonotype was seen a few times. V and J are TRBV12-3 or TRBV12-4 and TRBJ1-6; possibly TRBD1 for D (5 bases). The V gene lost 2 bases and the J gene lost 7 bases, with 9 bases spanning the gap. The CDR3 runs 14 residues. The CDR3, as DNA: TGTGCCAGCAGTTTATTGCGGGGGAATTCACCCCTCCACTTT. Translated, it gives CASSLLRGNSPLHF.

DNA of the CDR3: TGCAGTGCGCGCGACCCCAGGGGGACCGGGGAGCTGTTTTTT. Its protein product is CSARDPRGTGELFF. The chain links TRBV20-1 to TRBJ2-2, with TRBD1 matching over 7 bases. CDR3 size: 14 residues. Germline lookup yields CDR1 DFQATT and CDR2 SNEGSKA (reference sequence). The ends lost 6 bases at V and 5 bases at J; junction bases unmatched: 9.

The chain is built from TRBV12-3 or TRBV12-4 and TRBJ2-3; no clear D gene. V was cut by 6 bases and J by 6 bases, with 13 bases left in between. This CDR3 comprises 13 residues. CDR3 nucleotides: TGTGCCAGCAGAAGGTCGGAATCGGATACGCAGTATTTT. It encodes CASRRSESDTQYF.

The table lists this clonotype with a few counts. The chain employs TRBV7-3 and TRBJ2-5, with D uncertain. The CDR3 contains 13 residues. Trimming cost V 3 bases and J 2 bases, with 7 bases left between them. Germline CDR1 reads SGHTA; CDR2 reads FQGTGA. CDR3 sequence reads: CASSLRLQETQYF. The CDR3 coding sequence is TGTGCCAGCAGCTTGAGATTGCAAGAGACCCAGTACTTC.